The clone carrying this TCR beta chain has a handful of counts. These data belong to a study of blood T cells in healthy people across ages. Sample-barcoded 5' priming and a J-beta primer mix drove a second PCR of roughly 6 to 12 cycles. TCRdb used MiXCR to reprocess the 5' RACE reads, holding one entry per CDR3 protein. The table shows 450,000 to 650,000 distinct CDR3 sequences, with approximately 25% occurring only once. The same sample was also used in a study of T cells of mothers and their children. Per that paper: Using approximately 1.6 ug per 15 ul, all extracted RNA underwent cDNA synthesis. Each child contributed about 3 million TCR beta CDR3 reads, while each mother contributed over 8.5 million. Normalized overlap was always slightly, never significantly, higher in related than unrelated mother-child pairs.

The TCR was taken from a boy younger than 18 in good health. The source material was blood.

This CDR3 is CASSEGQISTNEKLFF. The CDR3, as DNA: TGTGCCAGCAGTGAAGGGCAGATCTCAACTAATGAAAAACTGTTTTTT. The chain joins TRBV6-1 to TRBJ1-4; no firm D call. There are 16 residues in the CDR3. CDR1 and CDR2 from the germline V gene are MNHNS and SASEGT. Trimming stripped 1 base from V and 0 bases from J, with 9 bases between.